One sample yielded the 22 T cell receptor beta chains listed below, sequenced in a study of blood T cell repertoires in COVID-19. The repertoire was sequenced with immunoSEQ multiplex PCR; TCRdb's copy has only in-frame clones and lacks some. The sample contains approximately 140,000 clones, around 86% of which appear only once. Source material: peripheral blood. The receptors derive from a man in his 70s with acute or convalescent COVID-19.

V and J are TRBV12-3 or TRBV12-4 and TRBJ1-2; 8 bases fit TRBD1. The trim removed 6 bases at V and 8 bases at J, leaving 8 bases unmatched. CDR3 size: 13 residues. The CDR3 DNA is TGTGCCAGCAGCCCCGGACAGGGTGACGGCTACACCTTC. This codes for CASSPGQGDGYTF.

The J gene is TRBJ2-1, the V gene TRBV5-6; 9 bases are shared with TRBD1. Germline trimming cut 4 bases from V and 7 bases from J; bases unmatched to any gene: 12. CDR1 and CDR2 (germline): SGHDT, YYEEEE. This CDR3 region has 16 residues. DNA of the CDR3: TGTGCCAGCAGCGGCATGACAGGGGGTTTTGGTAATGAGCAGTTCTTC. This codes for CASSGMTGGFGNEQFF.

This chain uses TRBV15 with TRBJ2-7; the D gene is possibly TRBD2 (5 bases). This CDR3 spans 15 amino acids. Between the trimmed V and J ends, which lost 0 bases and 2 bases, there was a span of 11 bases. From germline, CDR1 is LNHNV and CDR2 YYDKDF (reference sequence). CDR3 DNA: TGTGCCACCAGCAGAGATCTTATCGGGGCCTACGAGCAGTACTTC. Its translation is CATSRDLIGAYEQYF.

In its sample, this clone was seen a few times. The rearrangement joins TRBV6-5 to TRBJ2-2; TRBD1 matches 7 bases. From germline, CDR1 is MNHEY and CDR2 SVGAGI. CDR3 length: 14 amino acids. Trimming took 4 bases from V and 3 from J; bases not matched to a gene: 2. CDR3 loop: CASSSTGDTGELFF. CDR3 nucleotides: TGTGCCAGCAGTTCTACAGGGGACACCGGGGAGCTGTTTTTT.

The V gene is TRBV4-2, the J gene TRBJ2-1, with TRBD2 matching over 8 bases. Germline V gene data show CDR1 as LGHNA and CDR2 as YNFKEQ. The junction had 9 bases not matched to a gene; V was cut back by 2 bases and J by 6 bases. CDR3 length: 16 residues. DNA of the CDR3: TGTGCCAGCAGCCAAACCAGCGGGAGCCCGGGCAATGAGCAGTTCTTC. Translated: CASSQTSGSPGNEQFF.

The J gene is TRBJ2-5, the V gene TRBV2; D gene unclear. The CDR3 is made up of 12 amino acids. CDR1 SNHLY and CDR2 FYNNEI come from the germline V gene. Trimming took off 4 bases at V and 5 bases at J, with 8 bases between the two ends. The CDR3 is CASSVLMETQYF. The CDR3, as DNA: TGTGCCAGCAGTGTCCTTATGGAGACCCAGTACTTC.

This chain connects TRBV11-2 to TRBJ1-1, with D possibly being TRBD1 (6 bases). V lost 1 base to trimming and J lost 0 bases, with 12 bases between them. The CDR3 covers 16 residues. Germline V gene data show CDR1 as SGHAT and CDR2 as FQNNGV. The CDR3 loop is CASSLGRGQMNTEAFF. In DNA, the CDR3 is TGTGCCAGCAGCTTAGGGCGGGGGCAGATGAACACTGAAGCTTTCTTT. Complete variable domain (other parts from reference TRBV11-2 and TRBJ1-1): EAGVAQSPRYKIIEKRQSVAFWCNPISGHATLYWYQQILGQGPKLLIQFQNNGVVDDSQLPKDRFSAERLKGVDSTLKIQPAKLEDSAVYLCASSLGRGQMNTEAFFGQGTRLTVV.

V usage is TRBV27 and J usage is TRBJ1-5; the match to TRBD1 covers 9 bases. The V and J ends lost 3 bases and 7 bases, in that order; junction bases with no gene match: 7. Germline CDR1 MNHEY, CDR2 SMNVEV (reference sequence). This CDR3 contains 15 residues. The CDR3 loop reads CASSFGTGTGQPQHF. The DNA of the CDR3 is TGTGCCAGCAGTTTTGGGACAGGGACGGGACAGCCCCAGCATTTT.

The chain couples TRBV2 to TRBJ1-2; D possibly corresponds to TRBD1 (6 bases). Trimming removed 3 bases from V and 2 bases from J, with 13 bases in between. Looked up from germline, CDR1 is SNHLY and CDR2 is FYNNEI. CDR3 length: 15 amino acids. The CDR3 here is CASSELSGANYGYTF. The CDR3 nucleotides read TGTGCCAGCAGTGAGCTATCAGGGGCCAACTATGGCTACACCTTC.

The chain employs TRBV28 and TRBJ2-3; 7 nucleotides match TRBD2. Germline-derived CDR1 and CDR2 are MDHEN and SYDVKM. The CDR3 is made up of 17 amino acids. Losses at the gene ends were 4 bases for V and 3 bases for J; bases not matched to a gene: 13. In nucleotides, the CDR3 is TGTGCCAGCAGTTCCCCCCTAGGAGGGAGGGTTACAGATACGCAGTATTTT. Translated, it gives CASSSPLGGRVTDTQYF.

The chain joins TRBV19 to TRBJ2-1; 7 bases match TRBD2. The germline CDR1 and CDR2 sequences are LNHDA and SQIVND (reference sequence). This CDR3 contains 15 residues. The V and J ends lost 5 bases and 3 bases, in that order; junction bases with no gene match: 7. CDR3 DNA sequence: TGTGCCAGTAGTCTTAGCGGGCCCCTCTACAATGAGCAGTTCTTC. This codes for CASSLSGPLYNEQFF. The variable domain in full, completed from reference TRBV19 and TRBJ2-1, reads DGGITQSPKYLFRKEGQNVTLSCEQNLNHDAMYWYRQDPGQGLRLIYYSQIVNDFQKGDIAEGYSVSREKKESFPLTVTSAQKNPTAFYLCASSLSGPLYNEQFFGPGTRLTVL.

V is TRBV9 and J is TRBJ1-1; D possibly corresponds to TRBD1 (5 bases). The V gene lost 4 bases and the J gene lost 5 bases, with 18 bases spanning the gap. Germline V gene data show CDR1 as SGDLS and CDR2 as YYNGEE. The CDR3 is made up of 15 amino acids. The CDR3 coding sequence is TGTGCCAGCAGCCCTCGCCTGATGGGGCAGACTGAAGCTTTCTTT. Translated, it gives CASSPRLMGQTEAFF.

The chain couples TRBV4-2 to TRBJ2-7; 11 positions agree with TRBD1. The CDR3 has 16 amino acids. V dropped 1 base and J dropped 2; count of bases not matched to a gene: 4. In germline, CDR1 is LGHNA, CDR2 YNFKEQ. The CDR3 spells CASSQARDRGAYEQYF. The CDR3 DNA reads as TGTGCCAGCAGCCAAGCGCGGGACAGGGGGGCCTACGAGCAGTACTTC.

The chain joins TRBV5-5 to TRBJ2-7; possibly TRBD2 for D (5 bases). Germline CDR1 reads SGHKS; CDR2 reads YYEKEE (reference sequence). The CDR3 runs 13 residues. Trimming pared 0 bases from V and 6 bases from J, leaving 10 bases between. The CDR3 bases are TGTGCCAGCAGCTTGGGACTACTAACCGAGCAGTACTTC. It specifies CASSLGLLTEQYF. Combining the CDR3 with reference TRBV5-5 and TRBJ2-7 gives the whole variable domain DAGVTQSPTHLIKTRGQQVTLRCSPISGHKSVSWYQQVLGQGPQFIFQYYEKEERGRGNFPDRFSARQFPNYSSELNVNALLLGDSALYLCASSLGLLTEQYFGPGTRLTVT.

The chain is built from TRBV5-6 and TRBJ2-2; maybe TRBD2 (5 bases). The CDR3 runs to 15 residues. Germline values: CDR1 SGHDT, CDR2 YYEEEE. Between the trimmed V and J ends, which lost 0 bases and 4 bases, there was a span of 10 bases. CDR3 region: CASSLVGGFTGELFF. DNA for the CDR3: TGTGCCAGCAGCTTGGTAGGAGGATTCACCGGGGAGCTGTTTTTT.

The gene calls are TRBV19 and TRBJ1-3; D gene unclear. The V and J ends lost 5 bases and 0 bases respectively, with 2 bases between them. The germline V gene encodes CDR1 LNHDA and CDR2 SQIVND (reference sequence). The CDR3 covers 12 residues. This CDR3 reads CASSLSGNTIYF. As DNA, the CDR3 is TGTGCCAGTAGTCTCTCTGGAAACACCATATATTTT. The full variable domain, rest sourced from reference TRBV19 and TRBJ1-3, is DGGITQSPKYLFRKEGQNVTLSCEQNLNHDAMYWYRQDPGQGLRLIYYSQIVNDFQKGDIAEGYSVSREKKESFPLTVTSAQKNPTAFYLCASSLSGNTIYFGEGSWLTVV.

The gene calls are TRBV7-3 and TRBJ2-3; 8 nucleotides match TRBD2. V gave up 3 bases and J gave up 1 base; unmatched junction bases: 6. CDR1 is SGHTA, CDR2 FQGTGA, per germline. CDR3 size: 16 residues. The CDR3 is CASSLGTSIGTDTQYF. CDR3 nucleotides: TGTGCCAGCAGCTTGGGGACTAGTATCGGCACAGATACGCAGTATTTT.

This sequence joins TRBV11-2 and TRBJ2-5; maybe TRBD1 (5 bases). The length of the CDR3 is 14 residues. Germline CDR1 SGHAT, CDR2 FQNNGV. V gave up 5 bases and J gave up 7 bases, with 17 bases separating them. The CDR3 nucleotides read TGTGCCAGCAGCCAAGACAGAAAAGTTGGGACCCAGTACTTC. Protein product: CASSQDRKVGTQYF. The whole variable domain, remainder taken from reference TRBV11-2 and TRBJ2-5, is EAGVAQSPRYKIIEKRQSVAFWCNPISGHATLYWYQQILGQGPKLLIQFQNNGVVDDSQLPKDRFSAERLKGVDSTLKIQPAKLEDSAVYLCASSQDRKVGTQYFGPGTRLLVL.

This clone has a handful of counts. For the CDR3, the DNA is TGTGCCAGCAGCTTAGGAGACAGGGTCACAGATACGCAGTATTTT. Amino acids: CASSLGDRVTDTQYF. V and J are TRBV7-9 and TRBJ2-3; 7 bases map to TRBD1. The CDR3 contains 15 residues. Germline V lookup: CDR1 SEHNR, CDR2 FQNEAQ (reference sequence). The ends lost 1 base at V and 2 bases at J; junction bases unmatched: 3.

The J gene is TRBJ2-1, the V gene TRBV7-8; tentative D call: TRBD2 (9 bases). The CDR3 sequence is 18 residues long. Trimming cost V 5 bases and J 0 bases, with 20 bases left between them. Germline CDR1 and CDR2: SGHVS and FQNEAQ. This CDR3 reads CASSHGQGLASSYNEQFF. The CDR3 DNA reads TGTGCCAGCAGCCATGGACAGGGACTAGCCAGCTCCTACAATGAGCAGTTCTTC.

This chain joins TRBV5-4 and TRBJ1-4; no clear D. Per germline, CDR1 SGHNT and CDR2 YYREEE (reference sequence). This CDR3 has 14 residues. The V end lost 4 bases, the J end lost 0 bases, and 7 bases lay between the germline ends. Here the CDR3 DNA reads TGTGCCAGCAGCCGAGAAGCAACTAATGAAAAACTGTTTTTT. It is translated as CASSREATNEKLFF.

This clone was observed once. This chain links TRBV27 with TRBJ2-7; no reliable D call. CDR3 length: 13 amino acids. Germline values: CDR1 MNHEY, CDR2 SMNVEV (reference sequence). Between the trimmed V and J ends, which lost 8 bases and 0 bases, there was a span of 11 bases. CDR3 residues: CASLGDGSYEQYF. The DNA of the CDR3 is TGTGCCAGCCTAGGCGACGGCTCCTACGAGCAGTACTTC.